Ten or more counts support the clone carrying this T cell receptor beta chain. Germline values: CDR1 MNHEY, CDR2 SVGAGI. V dropped 0 bases and J dropped 2 bases, with 7 bases sitting between them. The CDR3 totals 14 residues. Construction of TCR beta libraries relied on iRepertoire HTBI primers and on Arm-PCR targeting CDR3 regions. TCRdb re-called the multiplex PCR reads through MiXCR, storing one row per CDR3 protein. This sample has 400,000 to 550,000 distinct CDR3 sequences, with about 15% found just once. This specimen belongs to a study of regulatory T cells in long-lasting Graves disease. For the study at large: Antithyroid drugs had been taken under 3 months by newly diagnosed Graves' patients.

Sample time point: newly diagnosed GD, antithyroid drugs for less than 3 months. Scientists built the TCR library using RNA that was extracted from PBMCs. This same sample was also part of a study on T cells in Graves' hyperthyroidism and ophthalmopathy. Per that paper: Clinical symptoms, serum thyroxine, TRAb, thyroid ultrasound and orbital computed tomography informed diagnoses. First-round RT-PCR of the TCR CDR3 relied on the HTBI primer set.

This chain joins TRBV6-5 and TRBJ1-2; perhaps TRBD1 as D (5 bases). The sequencing used peripheral blood mononuclear cells (PBMCs), collected at new diagnosis, from a patient treated with antithyroid drugs. The TCR was taken from a woman in her 30s with Graves disease. CDR3 in amino acids: CASSYSKGNYGYTF. The CDR3, as DNA: TGTGCCAGCAGTTACTCTAAGGGGAACTATGGCTACACCTTC.